The T cell receptor (beta chain) described here comes from a study of long-term antiretroviral therapy in people with HIV (dated by TCRdb to 2021 to 2024). Study-level background: The earliest samples were collected about a decade before the 2015 WHO recommendation for immediate ART, when ART was typically delayed until CD4 counts fell. A retrospective serial study tested whether changes in peripheral blood TRB repertoire composition and diversity were associated with ART initiation and durable HIV suppression. The cohort contributed over 150 cryopreserved PBMC samples from around 30 adults with confirmed HIV infection, collected serially over a mean of approximately 6 years (range 1-12). Among the 25 to 35 participants with HIV, eleven were female. No cross-contamination during QIAcube processing turned up in test extractions that ran a monoclonal T-cell line alongside about 30 polyclonal samples. The study at large found these results: Because pre-ART samples had limited cell numbers, unsorted PBMC were profiled rather than sorted CD4+ and CD8+ T cells. Compared with controls, HIV repertoires had narrower CDR3 length ranges, and the network structure pointed to an antigen-experienced repertoire that shifted only slightly toward naive after ART. Limited PBMC availability meant only the TCR beta chain was sequenced, without alpha chain pairing. Inferences about post-ART repertoire changes are limited because no data were available on ART adherence, viral resistance or therapy changes. Expanded TRB clones identified before ART initiation dominated the repertoire across all time points, though the dominance fluctuated and decreased in many PLHIV after ART. The samples were dated from about 2003 to 2018, and the ART regimens that were used may be less effective than current ART regimens. A significant increase in TRB diversity was found to be associated with ART initiation, although TRB diversity was observed to remain significantly below that of transplant donor controls even after long-term ART.

The immunoSEQ hsTCRB v3.0 assay was used at survey level resolution to sequence the TRB variable region. The targeted TRB sequencing depth was roughly 40,000-55,000 T-cell genomes per sample. Pooled TRB libraries were sequenced on an Illumina MiSeq with a v3 150-cycle kit. The authors' analysis ran thus. Analysis of repertoires was carried out in R inside a reproducible Nextflow workflow spanning QC, data transformation and analysis. LymphoSeq2, an R package for exploring AIRR-Seq data, was used to implement the custom analyses. A few samples yielding fewer than 5000 total TRB sequences were excluded, leaving 188 analyzed HIV repertoires. Of the 188 retained HIV repertoires, roughly 61 were collected before and around 130 after ART initiation. Repertoires were downsampled to 5000 TRB nucleotide sequences, and summary statistics were averaged over 100 downsampling iterations. The analysis kept only TRB sequences whose CDR3 regions were at least seven amino acids long. Diversity was assessed using a clonality score derived from Shannon entropy and using the Gini coefficient. Repertoire networks linked the top 5000 CDR3 amino acid sequences whenever two sequences differed by an edit distance of one. Antigen specificity groups and MHC restriction were predicted for TRB CDR3 amino acid sequences with GLIPH2. CDR3 amino acid sequences were matched against VDJdb and McPAS-TCR to flag known CMV, EBV, HIV or tissue antigen associations. Pre-ART, post-ART and control groups were compared with Wilcoxon signed-rank tests and Holm-Bonferroni correction. Not all clones reach the TCRdb copy of this immuneACCESS table, which keeps in-frame sequences only. Checked studies attribute under half of the gap to unresolved V genes and leave the rest unexplained. D and trimming come from the DNA, and the V and J calls and clone size come from that table. This sample lists 20,000 to 30,000 clones; roughly 80% were detected once. The top ten clonotypes cover 5.5% of the sample.

To be included, a participant needed at least one PBMC sample from before ART initiation plus at least two post-ART samples. Treatment was received in the United States of America by all participants with HIV. Before DNA extraction, cryopreserved samples containing roughly 1-11 million PBMC were thawed and washed. At the time of the earliest PBMC sample, participants with HIV were aged between roughly 20 and 55 years. Per participant, PBMC samples came from 1-4 timepoints prior to ART initiation and 2-8 timepoints following ART initiation, for a median of 7 samples. For every participant, serial HIV viral load, CD4+ T-cell count, ART history and demographic data were obtained. Genomic DNA was extracted from unsorted PBMC with a Qiagen kit on a QIAcube, processed in batches of 12 samples. For this clone: Its recognized antigen is unknown. Base qualities were left out, and no much larger clone turns up one base away.

The CDR3, from cysteine to phenylalanine, totals 14 residues. Kept here is only the CDR3 DNA, which spans 42 bases and is read in frame from base 1. The junction shows trimming of 5 bases on V and 4 bases on J, and the gene matches do not reach 6 bases of it. Looking up the germline V gene yields CDR1 SGHTA and CDR2 FQGNSA. This receptor was identified in a woman aged 25 to 39 with HIV. This specimen consisted of unsorted PBMCs, obtained 1.1 years before starting antiretroviral therapy. This sequence uses TRBV7-2 and TRBJ2-5; TRBD1 fits 8 bases in the junction. The nucleotide sequence is given as TGTGCCAGCAGCCCCGGACAGGGCCGAGAGACCCAGTACTTC. This encodes CASSPGQGRETQYF.